The 4 T cell receptor beta chains reported below all come from one sample, sequenced in a study of CD8 T cells in ankylosing spondylitis. MiXCR, run by TCRdb on the 5' RACE reads, gives a single entry per CDR3 protein. The table has roughly 150,000 distinct CDR3 sequences, around 7.9% seen once. Sequencing was performed on blood, either unsorted or a sorted T cell fraction (not recorded which). Receptors originate from a female donor with ankylosing spondylitis or in good health (not recorded which).

This clonotype appeared many times. The rearrangement joins TRBV12-3 or TRBV12-4 to TRBJ1-5; 9 nucleotides align to TRBD1. This CDR3 comprises 17 residues. The ends lost 2 bases at V and 0 bases at J; junction bases unmatched: 5. The CDR3 protein is CASSLRGQGTSNQPQHF. CDR3 DNA sequence: TGTGCCAGCAGTTTAAGGGGACAGGGAACTAGCAATCAGCCCCAGCATTTT.

Many counts were recorded for this clonotype. The genes are TRBV11-2 and TRBJ1-2, with D hard to call. The CDR3 runs 14 residues. The ends were cut back, 2 bases at V and 4 bases at J, with 11 bases in the middle. CDR1 is SGHAT and CDR2 is FQNNGV in the germline V gene. The CDR3 spells CASSLTDVSYGYTF. CDR3 DNA: TGTGCCAGCAGCTTAACGGACGTATCCTATGGCTACACCTTC. The variable domain in full, completed from reference TRBV11-2 and TRBJ1-2, reads EAGVAQSPRYKIIEKRQSVAFWCNPISGHATLYWYQQILGQGPKLLIQFQNNGVVDDSQLPKDRFSAERLKGVDSTLKIQPAKLEDSAVYLCASSLTDVSYGYTFGSGTRLTVV.

This clonotype was counted at least ten times. The chain couples TRBV7-2 to TRBJ2-3; D ambiguous. Germline lookup yields CDR1 SGHTA and CDR2 FQGNSA. V gave up 5 bases and J gave up 6 bases, with 12 bases separating them. The CDR3 loop spans 13 amino acids. This CDR3 is CASSPTNTDTQYF. The DNA of the CDR3 is TGTGCCAGCAGCCCCACTAATACGGATACGCAGTATTTT. Full variable domain (outside the CDR3, taken from reference TRBV7-2 and TRBJ2-3): GAGVSQSPSNKVTEKGKDVELRCDPISGHTALYWYRQSLGQGLEFLIYFQGNSAPDKSGLPSDRFSAERTGGSVSTLTIQRTQQEDSAVYLCASSPTNTDTQYFGPGTRLTVL.

There are a few counts of this clonotype. The chain carries TRBV5-1 and TRBJ1-1, with TRBD1 identical over 8 bases. Per germline, CDR1 SGHRS and CDR2 YFSETQ. V shed 2 bases and J 7 bases; nucleotides not matched to a gene: 7. The CDR3 consists of 14 residues. CDR3: CASSFRGLSSEAFF. CDR3 in DNA: TGCGCCAGCAGCTTCAGGGGGCTATCCAGTGAAGCTTTCTTT.